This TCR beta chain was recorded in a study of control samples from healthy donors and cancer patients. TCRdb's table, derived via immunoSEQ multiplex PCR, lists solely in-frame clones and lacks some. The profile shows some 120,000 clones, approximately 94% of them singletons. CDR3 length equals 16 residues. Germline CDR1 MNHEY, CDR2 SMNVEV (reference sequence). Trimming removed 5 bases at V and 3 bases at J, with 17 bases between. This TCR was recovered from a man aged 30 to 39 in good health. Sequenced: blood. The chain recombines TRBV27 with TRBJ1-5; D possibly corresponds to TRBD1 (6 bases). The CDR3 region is CASSRLGGAYNQPQHF. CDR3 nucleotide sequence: TGTGCCAGCAGTCGCCTAGGGGGGGCCTACAATCAGCCCCAGCATTTT.